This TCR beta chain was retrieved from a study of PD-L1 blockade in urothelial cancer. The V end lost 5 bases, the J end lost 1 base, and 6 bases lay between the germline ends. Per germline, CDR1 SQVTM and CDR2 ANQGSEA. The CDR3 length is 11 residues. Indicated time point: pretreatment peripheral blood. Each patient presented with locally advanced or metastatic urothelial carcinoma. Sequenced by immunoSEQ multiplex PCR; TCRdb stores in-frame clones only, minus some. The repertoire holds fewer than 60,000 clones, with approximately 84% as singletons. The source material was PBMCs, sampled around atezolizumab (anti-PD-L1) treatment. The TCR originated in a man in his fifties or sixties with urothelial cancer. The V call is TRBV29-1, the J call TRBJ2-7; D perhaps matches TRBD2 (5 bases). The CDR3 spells CSVRGSYEQYF. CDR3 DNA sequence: TGCAGCGTTCGCGGGTCCTACGAGCAGTACTTC.